What follows is one T cell receptor beta chain and its context. The clone's antigen remains unknown. The sample holds no much larger clone one base away, and base qualities are not on file. This sample was taken from a study of shared clonotypes between healthy human individuals (dated by TCRdb to the early 2020s). In terms of the full investigation: A few men and a couple of women, aged 18 to 49 years, made up the cohort. The study deeply sequenced blood TCR repertoires of five healthy adults to estimate repertoire size and the extent of clonotype sharing between individuals. Different laboratories and diverse techniques were used to prepare libraries and sequence TCR repertoires, to increase sequencing depth and limit assay-specific biases. For each donor, three plates each were used for CD4 naive and CD4 memory, two plates were used for CD8 naive, and one plate was used for CD8 memory. Per donor, leukapheresis produced somewhere between about 0.9 and 9.5 billion PBMCs. Findings and caveats that apply to the study as a whole: Rarefaction of sorted-subset datasets indicated incomplete sequencing despite the large sequencing depth. Only blood was sampled, and tissue TCR repertoires likely differ from those in blood. Pairwise subsampling indicated that sequencing depth was expected to affect the degree of clonotype sharing among donors. Larger estimated clonotype richness was generally found for naive subsets than for memory subsets. Across several donors, approximately 4.9% of naive CD4, approximately 3.6% of naive CD8, around 2.1% of memory CD4, and about 0.4% of memory CD8 clonotypes were shared. Because the study included only a small number of donors, the genetic and exposure-history diversity represented was limited. Higher generation probabilities were observed for clonotypes shared by all four sorted-subset donors than for non-shared clonotypes.

CD8 naive samples consisted of CD45RO-negative cells that were positively selected for CCR7, yielding a CD45RA+CCR7+ population without TemRA cells. The donors were healthy, HIV-negative adults with no recently reported acute infections or vaccinations. Only Caucasian adults living in Nashville, Tennessee, USA were represented among the donors. Blood was obtained by leukapheresis, after which PBMCs were separated by Ficoll-Histopaque density gradient centrifugation and cryopreserved in liquid nitrogen vapor phase. Analytical flow cytometry was used to check the purity and quantity of each magnetically sorted T cell population. From each sorted fraction, genomic DNA was isolated and quantified by UV absorbance on a Nanodrop 2000c. Using the deep immunoSEQ assay, multiplex PCR amplified TCR CDR3 regions from genomic DNA. For each cell subset, the extracted genomic DNA was distributed evenly across all wells of several immunoSEQ 96-well plates, and each plate served as one replicate. For sorted subsets, each replicate PCR was loaded with about 200 ng genomic DNA, equivalent to 32,000 or so T cell genomes. Purified libraries were measured with a Qubit 3.0 fluorometer, size-checked on a Bioanalyzer 2100, and measured again with the KAPA Library Quantification kit. Every immunoSEQ 96-well plate was sequenced on a separate single-read 150-cycle Illumina NextSeq 550 flow cell. The source study handled its data this way. Because the immunoSEQ output held only junctional sequences and lacked quality scores, the filtering could not match the filtering applied to full-length reads. To assign V/J genes and CDR3, sequences were annotated against IMGT germline references using PyIR, a Python wrapper for IgBLAST v1.9. Reads with weak V/J assignments (E-value above 1e-6), missing CDR3, stop codons, out-of-frame junctions, or ambiguous translated residues were removed. V3J clonotypes were defined as sequences sharing the same inferred V gene, J gene, and CDR3 amino acid sequence. The percentage overlap between two repertoires was calculated by dividing the number of shared unique clonotypes by the size of the smaller repertoire. Repertoire richness was assessed with RTK rarefaction, the Chao1 estimator, and Recon v2.1 estimates of unobserved clonotypes. Generation probabilities were computed with OLGA for all TCRbeta clonotypes obtained by the gDNA method from a handful of donors. TCRdb carries this immuneACCESS record with in-frame sequences only. Its versions omit some clonotypes, under half of them owing to an unresolved V gene in the studies checked, with the rest unexplained. V and J calls and clone size are copied from that table; D and trimming were computed from the DNA. Across this sample there are 450,000 to 700,000 clones, with 95% to 96% seen only once. Together, the top ten hold about 0.11% of the sample.

The junction shows trimming of 5 bases on V and 4 bases on J, and the gene matches do not reach 6 bases of it. Spanning cysteine to phenylalanine, the CDR3 consists of 15 amino acids. Just CDR3 DNA is preserved here, 45 bases in frame from base 1. The germline V gene encodes CDR1 MNHEY and CDR2 SVGAGI. The rearranged segments are TRBV6-5 and TRBJ1-5, and TRBD1 aligns with 9 junction nucleotides. The source of this sequence is a woman aged 25 to 39 in good health. Sequencing was performed on naive CD8+ T cells sorted from blood. The meaning of the sample's cell subset or site label: CD45RA+CCR7+. The DNA sequence is given as TGTGCCAGCAGTCCGAACAGGGGGCTTAATCAGCCCCAGCATTTT. Its protein is CASSPNRGLNQPQHF.